Shown below are 2 T cell receptor beta chains from a single sample sequenced in a study of CD4 T cells in relation to SARS-CoV-2 and coronaviruses. Method: immunoSEQ multiplex PCR; TCRdb's copy keeps in-frame clones and lacks some. The sample records 50,000 to 70,000 clones, about 90% being singletons. Source material: naive CD4+ T cells from PBMCs. Subset noted: naive CD4+ T cells isolated by negative enrichment. These receptors all come from an adult with COVID-19.

The chain has TRBV10-3 and TRBJ2-2, with TRBD1 matching 7 bases. The CDR3 is 18 amino acids. The trim removed 0 bases at V and 4 bases at J, leaving 11 bases unmatched. Germline-derived CDR1 and CDR2 are ENHRY and SYGVKD. The CDR3 DNA follows: TGTGCCATCAGTGAGTCCTGGGGCAAGGGGGCCGGCACCGGGGAGCTGTTTTTT. This encodes CAISESWGKGAGTGELFF.

A single count supports this clone. At one boundary the junction diverges from the germline segment, which might be a read error. In the same sample, other DNA sequences code for this CDR3. The chain carries TRBV7-9 and TRBJ1-5; D is undetermined. Per germline, CDR1 SEHNR and CDR2 FQNEAQ (reference sequence). The CDR3 runs to 13 residues. The CDR3 loop is CASSLGSGQPQHF. DNA for the CDR3: TGTGCCAGCAGTTTAGGCTCGGGGCAGCCCCAGCATTTT.